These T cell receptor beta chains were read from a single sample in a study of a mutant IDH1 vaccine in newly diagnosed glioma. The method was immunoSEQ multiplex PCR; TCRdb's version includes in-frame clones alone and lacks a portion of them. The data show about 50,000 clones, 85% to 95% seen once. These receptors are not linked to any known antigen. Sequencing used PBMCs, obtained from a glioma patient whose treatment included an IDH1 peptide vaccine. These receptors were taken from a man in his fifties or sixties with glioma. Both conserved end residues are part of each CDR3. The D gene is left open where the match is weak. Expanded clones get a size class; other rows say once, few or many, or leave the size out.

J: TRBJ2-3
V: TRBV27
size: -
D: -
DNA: TGTGCCAGCGGTGGGGGCCCTAGCACAGATACGCAGTATTTT
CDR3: CASGGGPSTDTQYF

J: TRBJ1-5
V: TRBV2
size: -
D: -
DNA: TGTGCCAGGGGGACGGAGCTTAGCAATCAGCCCCAGCATTTT
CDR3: CARGTELSNQPQHF

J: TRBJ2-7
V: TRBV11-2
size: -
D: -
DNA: TGTGCCAGCAGCCCCCGGACAGTGGGTTACGAGCAGTACTTC
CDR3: CASSPRTVGYEQYF

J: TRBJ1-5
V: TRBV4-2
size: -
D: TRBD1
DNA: TGTGCCAGCAGCCAAGTAGGGACAGGGGGACAGCCCCAGCATTTT
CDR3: CASSQVGTGGQPQHF

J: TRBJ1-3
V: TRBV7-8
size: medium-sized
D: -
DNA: TGTGCCAGCAGGCCTGATGCTGGAAACACCATATATTTT
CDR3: CASRPDAGNTIYF

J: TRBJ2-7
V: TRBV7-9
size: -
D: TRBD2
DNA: TGTGCCAGCAGTCGCGGGGTTGGGCTAGCGGGAGGTGAGCAGTACTTC
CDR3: CASSRGVGLAGGEQYF

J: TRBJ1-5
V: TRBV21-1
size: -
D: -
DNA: TGTGCCAGTTCGTACCGCGGACAGCCCCAGCATTTT
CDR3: CASSYRGQPQHF

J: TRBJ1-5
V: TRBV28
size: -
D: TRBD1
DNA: TGTGCCAGCAGTCAGCCGGGACAGGGGACCTATAGCAATCAGCCCCAGCATTTT
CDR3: CASSQPGQGTYSNQPQHF

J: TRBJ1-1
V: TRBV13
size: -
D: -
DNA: TGTGCCAGCAGCCCCTCCGGGACTGCCGTACTGGTCACTGAAGCTTTCTTT
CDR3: CASSPSGTAVLVTEAFF

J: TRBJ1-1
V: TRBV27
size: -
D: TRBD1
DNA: TGTGCCAGCAGTACAGGGGGCAAGGGGGCTTTCTTT
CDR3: CASSTGGKGAFF

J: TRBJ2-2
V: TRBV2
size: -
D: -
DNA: TGTGCCAGCAGTGATCAGGGGGGAGTCTACACCGGGGAGCTGTTTTTT
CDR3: CASSDQGGVYTGELFF

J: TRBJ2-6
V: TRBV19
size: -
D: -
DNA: TGTGCCAGTAGTTCATCCGGGTCTTCTGGGGCCAACGTCCTGACTTTC
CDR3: CASSSSGSSGANVLTF

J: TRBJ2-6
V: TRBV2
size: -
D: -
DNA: TGTGCCAGCACCGGAAGTAGGGTTTCTGGGGCCAACGTCCTGACTTTC
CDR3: CASTGSRVSGANVLTF

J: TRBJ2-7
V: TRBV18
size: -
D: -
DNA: TGTGCCAGCTCACCACAGACAGTCAGTACCTACGAGCAGTACTTC
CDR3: CASSPQTVSTYEQYF

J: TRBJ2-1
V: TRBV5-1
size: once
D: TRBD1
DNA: TGCGCCAGCAGCTTAGGACAGGGGTCCGGTGAGCAGTTCTTC
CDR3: CASSLGQGSGEQFF

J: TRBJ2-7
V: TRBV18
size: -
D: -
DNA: TGTGCCAGCTCGCCCAACCCAGGGGACCGCTCCTACGAGCAGTACTTC
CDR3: CASSPNPGDRSYEQYF

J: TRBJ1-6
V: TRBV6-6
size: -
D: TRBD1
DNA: TGTGCCAGCAGAATCGACAGGGGTAATTCACCCCTCCACTTT
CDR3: CASRIDRGNSPLHF

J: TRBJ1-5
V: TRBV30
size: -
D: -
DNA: TGTGCCTGGAGTGTAGGCAGTGTCAATCAGCCCCAGCATTTT
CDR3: CAWSVGSVNQPQHF

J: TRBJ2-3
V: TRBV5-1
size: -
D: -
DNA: TGCGCCAGCCTGGCTTGGGCGGGGAGCAGTACAGATACGCAGTATTTT
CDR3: CASLAWAGSSTDTQYF

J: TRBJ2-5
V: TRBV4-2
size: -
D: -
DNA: TGTGCCAGCAGCCAAGCCTCCCGAGGGGCCAGGGAGACCCAGTACTTC
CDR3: CASSQASRGARETQYF

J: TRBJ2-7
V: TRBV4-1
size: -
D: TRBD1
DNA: TGCGCCAGCAGCGAACCGGGACAGGGAGTAGGCGAGCAGTACTTC
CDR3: CASSEPGQGVGEQYF

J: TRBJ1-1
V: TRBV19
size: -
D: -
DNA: TGTGCCAGTACCCAACGGGTTCTCTCGGAAGCTTTCTTT
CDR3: CASTQRVLSEAFF

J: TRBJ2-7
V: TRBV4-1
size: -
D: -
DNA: TGCGCCAGCAGCCAGGGGACCGGGACTCGTCGCTACGAGCAGTACTTC
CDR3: CASSQGTGTRRYEQYF

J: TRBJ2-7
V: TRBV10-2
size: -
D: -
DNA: TGCGCCAGCAGTCAAATGGAGGCCGAGCAGTACTTC
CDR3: CASSQMEAEQYF

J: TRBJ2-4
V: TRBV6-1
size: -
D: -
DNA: TGTGCCAGCAGCCCAACCGCGGACAGAAACATTCAGTACTTC
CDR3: CASSPTADRNIQYF

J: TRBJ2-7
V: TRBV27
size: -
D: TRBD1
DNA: TGTGCCAGCAGCGACGGAAACGGACAGGGGAAAGTTGAGCAGTACTTC
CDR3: CASSDGNGQGKVEQYF

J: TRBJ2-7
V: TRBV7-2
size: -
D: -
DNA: TGTGCCAGCAGCCAGGACGGGGGCGGCTACGAGCAGTACTTC
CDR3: CASSQDGGGYEQYF

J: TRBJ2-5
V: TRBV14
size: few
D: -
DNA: TGTGCCAGCAGCCTTACTAGAATCTACCGACAAGAGACCCAGTACTTC
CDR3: CASSLTRIYRQETQYF